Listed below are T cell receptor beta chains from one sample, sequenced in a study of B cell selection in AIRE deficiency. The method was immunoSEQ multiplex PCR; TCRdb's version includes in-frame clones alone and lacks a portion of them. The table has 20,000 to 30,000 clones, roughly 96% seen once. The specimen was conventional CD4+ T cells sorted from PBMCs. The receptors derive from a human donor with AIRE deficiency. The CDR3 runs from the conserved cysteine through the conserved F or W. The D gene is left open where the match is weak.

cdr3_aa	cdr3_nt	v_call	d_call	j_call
CASSLWGNTEAFF	TGTGCCAGCAGCTTATGGGGAAACACTGAAGCTTTCTTT	TRBV7-2	NA	TRBJ1-1
CASRKRANVAGNANTGELFF	TGCGCCAGCAGGAAAAGGGCGAACGTAGCGGGCAACGCGAACACCGGGGAGCTGTTTTTT	TRBV5-1	TRBD2	TRBJ2-2
CASSEEDRGENTIYF	TGTGCCAGCAGTGAAGAGGACAGGGGTGAAAACACCATATATTTT	TRBV2	TRBD1	TRBJ1-3
CASSASGRATSYNEQFF	TGTGCCAGCAGTGCTAGCGGGAGGGCTACCTCCTACAATGAGCAGTTCTTC	TRBV28	TRBD2	TRBJ2-1
CASTVLDIRGSPLHF	TGTGCCAGCACCGTCCTAGACATTAGGGGATCACCCCTCCACTTT	TRBV28	NA	TRBJ1-6
CASSPTGTGTSNSPLHF	TGCGCCAGCAGCCCAACCGGGACAGGCACCTCTAATTCACCCCTCCACTTT	TRBV5-1	TRBD1	TRBJ1-6
CASSAQGYTGELFF	TGTGCCAGTAGTGCCCAGGGTTACACCGGGGAGCTGTTTTTT	TRBV19	NA	TRBJ2-2
CASLSGTYTGELFF	TGTGCCAGCCTTAGCGGGACTTACACCGGGGAGCTGTTTTTT	TRBV28	TRBD2	TRBJ2-2
CASSFRDNYGYTF	TGTGCCAGCAGTTTTAGGGACAACTATGGCTACACCTTC	TRBV27	NA	TRBJ1-2
CASSTMGQGQYNEQFF	TGTGCCAGTAGTACAATGGGACAGGGACAATACAATGAGCAGTTCTTC	TRBV19	TRBD1	TRBJ2-1
CASTSEAGLAGEQYF	TGTGCCAGCACCTCAGAAGCGGGACTAGCGGGCGAGCAGTACTTC	TRBV6-1	TRBD2	TRBJ2-7
CASGDDRVPGNTIYF	TGTGCCAGTGGCGACGACAGGGTACCTGGAAACACCATATATTTT	TRBV19	TRBD1	TRBJ1-3